This T cell receptor beta chain was profiled in a study of cytomegalovirus exposure and HLA in healthy donors. Study outcomes and limitations: It is likely that the observed cluster of highly shared sequence variants was a sequencing artifact. Association with HLA alleles at 0.05 false discovery rate was found for approximately 18,000 TCR beta sequences in a later analysis.

This clone was counted only a few times. The antigen is not known. The primer mix had 60 Vbeta and 13 Jbeta primers. Assay: immunoSEQ multiplex PCR; the TCRdb copy retains only in-frame clones and omits some. Of 180,000 or so clones detected, around 80% appear once; the ten largest clones hold around 1.4%. The sequence came from a girl aged 10 to 17 in good health and CMV-seropositive. The sequenced sample was PBMCs.

The CDR3 region is CASSDFRGPVLYNEQFF. The CDR3 bases are TGTGCCAGCAGTGATTTCAGGGGTCCGGTTCTCTACAATGAGCAGTTCTTC. The genes are TRBV6-1 and TRBJ2-1, with TRBD1 as a possible D gene (6 bases). The CDR3 is 17 residues long. Looked up from germline, CDR1 is MNHNS and CDR2 is SASEGT. Trimming stripped 3 bases from V and 3 bases from J, with 18 bases between.